The entry that follows covers one T cell receptor (beta chain) sequence. Produced via immunoSEQ multiplex PCR; TCRdb's table is partial and in-frame only. Of hundreds of thousands of clones in the sample, more than 80% were seen once. This record comes from a study of blood T cell repertoires in COVID-19. The V gene's germline CDR1 is KGHSH and CDR2 LQKENI. V was shortened by 6 bases and J by 0 bases, with 10 bases between the two germline ends. This CDR3 has 14 amino acids. The rearrangement uses TRBV18 and TRBJ2-3; a possible D gene is TRBD1 (5 bases). Sequencing was carried out using PBMCs or T cells enriched from blood (not recorded which). This sequence originates from a woman in her late teens or twenties who had recovered from COVID-19. Written as DNA, the CDR3 is TGTGCCAGCTCCCCTGGACATAGCACAGATACGCAGTATTTT. It codes for CASSPGHSTDTQYF.